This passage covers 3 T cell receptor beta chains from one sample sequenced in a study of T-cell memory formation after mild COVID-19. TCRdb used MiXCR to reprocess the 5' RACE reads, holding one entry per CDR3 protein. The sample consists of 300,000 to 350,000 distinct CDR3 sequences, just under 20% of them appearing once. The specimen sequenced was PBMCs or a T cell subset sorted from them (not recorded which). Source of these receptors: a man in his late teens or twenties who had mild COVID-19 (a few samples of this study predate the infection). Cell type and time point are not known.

CDR3 DNA sequence: TGTGCCACCAGTGATCTAGCGGGTCCGGCTAATACGCAGTATTTT. This translates into CATSDLAGPANTQYF. The gene calls are TRBV24-1 and TRBJ2-3; 8 bases agree with TRBD2. This CDR3 comprises 15 residues. Per the germline V gene, CDR1 is KGHDR and CDR2 is SFDVKD. V was clipped by 3 bases and J by 7 bases; unmatched bases: 8.

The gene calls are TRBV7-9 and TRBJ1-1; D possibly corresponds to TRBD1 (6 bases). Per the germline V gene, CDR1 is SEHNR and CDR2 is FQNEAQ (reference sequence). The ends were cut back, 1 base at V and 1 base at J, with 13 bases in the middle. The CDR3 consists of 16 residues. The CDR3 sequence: CASSLGSQQGNTEAFF. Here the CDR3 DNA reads TGTGCCAGCAGCTTAGGCTCTCAACAGGGGAACACTGAAGCTTTCTTT.

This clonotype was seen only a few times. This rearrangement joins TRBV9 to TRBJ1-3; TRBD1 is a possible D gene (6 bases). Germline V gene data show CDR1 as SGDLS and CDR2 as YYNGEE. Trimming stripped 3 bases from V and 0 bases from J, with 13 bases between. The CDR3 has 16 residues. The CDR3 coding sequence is TGTGCCAGCAGCGGCAGGGGCCTGCCCTCTGGAAACACCATATATTTT. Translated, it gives CASSGRGLPSGNTIYF. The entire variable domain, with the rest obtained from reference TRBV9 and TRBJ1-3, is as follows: DSGVTQTPKHLITATGQRVTLRCSPRSGDLSVYWYQQSLDQGLQFLIQYYNGEERAKGNILERFSAQQFPDLHSELNLSSLELGDSALYFCASSGRGLPSGNTIYFGEGSWLTVV.